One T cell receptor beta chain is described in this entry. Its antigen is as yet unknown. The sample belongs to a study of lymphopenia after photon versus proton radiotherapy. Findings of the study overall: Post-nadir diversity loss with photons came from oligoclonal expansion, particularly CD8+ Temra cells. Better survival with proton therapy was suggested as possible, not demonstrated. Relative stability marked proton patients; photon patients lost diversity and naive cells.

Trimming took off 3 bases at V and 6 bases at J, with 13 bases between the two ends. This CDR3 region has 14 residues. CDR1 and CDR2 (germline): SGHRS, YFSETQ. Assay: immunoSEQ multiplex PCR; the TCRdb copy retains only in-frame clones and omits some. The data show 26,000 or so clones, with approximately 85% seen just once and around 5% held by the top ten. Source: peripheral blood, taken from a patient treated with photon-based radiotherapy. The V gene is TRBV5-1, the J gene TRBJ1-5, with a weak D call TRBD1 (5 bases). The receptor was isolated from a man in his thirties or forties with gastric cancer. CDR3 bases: TGCGCCAGCAGCTCTGGGACGGGAAGTCAGCCCCAGCATTTT. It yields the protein CASSSGTGSQPQHF.